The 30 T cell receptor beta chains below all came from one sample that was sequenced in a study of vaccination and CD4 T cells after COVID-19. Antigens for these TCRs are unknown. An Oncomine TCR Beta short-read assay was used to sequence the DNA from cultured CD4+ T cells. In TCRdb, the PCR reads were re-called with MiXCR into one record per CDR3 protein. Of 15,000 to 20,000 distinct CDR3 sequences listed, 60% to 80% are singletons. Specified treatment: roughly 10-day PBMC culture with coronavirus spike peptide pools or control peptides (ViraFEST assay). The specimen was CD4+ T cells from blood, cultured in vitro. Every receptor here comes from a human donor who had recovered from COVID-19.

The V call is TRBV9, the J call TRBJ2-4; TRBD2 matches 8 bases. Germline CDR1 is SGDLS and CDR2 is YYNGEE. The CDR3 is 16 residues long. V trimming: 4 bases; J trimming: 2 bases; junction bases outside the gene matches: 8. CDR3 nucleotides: TGTGCCAGCAGCCCCACTAGCGGCACGCCCAAAAACATTCAGTACTTC. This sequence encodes CASSPTSGTPKNIQYF. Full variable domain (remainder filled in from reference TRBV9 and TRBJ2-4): DSGVTQTPKHLITATGQRVTLRCSPRSGDLSVYWYQQSLDQGLQFLIQYYNGEERAKGNILERFSAQQFPDLHSELNLSSLELGDSALYFCASSPTSGTPKNIQYFGAGTRLSVL.

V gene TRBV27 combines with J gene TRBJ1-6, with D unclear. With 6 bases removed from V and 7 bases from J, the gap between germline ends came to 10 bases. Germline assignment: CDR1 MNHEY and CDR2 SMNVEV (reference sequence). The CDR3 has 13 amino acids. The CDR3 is CASSVTGNSPLHF. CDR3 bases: TGTGCCAGCAGCGTTACCGGGAATTCACCCCTCCACTTT.

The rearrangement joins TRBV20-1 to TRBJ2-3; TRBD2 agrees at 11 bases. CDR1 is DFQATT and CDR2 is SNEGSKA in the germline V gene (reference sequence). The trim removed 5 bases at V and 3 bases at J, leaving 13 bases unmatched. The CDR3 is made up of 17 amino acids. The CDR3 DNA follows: TGCAGTGCTGCTAATTGGGGGCTAGCGGGGGGAACAGATACGCAGTATTTT. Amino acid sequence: CSAANWGLAGGTDTQYF.

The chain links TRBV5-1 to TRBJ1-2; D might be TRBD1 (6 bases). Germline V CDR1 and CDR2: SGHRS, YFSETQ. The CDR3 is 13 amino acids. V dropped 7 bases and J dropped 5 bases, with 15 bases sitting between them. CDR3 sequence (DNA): TGCGCCAGCTCACAGGGAGGAAGGTATGGCTACACCTTC. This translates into CASSQGGRYGYTF.

The CDR3 nucleotides are TGTGCCAGTACAGTAGGCAGGAGGAGTGATACGCAGTATTTT. Translated: CASTVGRRSDTQYF. V usage is TRBV19 and J usage is TRBJ2-3; D may be TRBD2 (5 bases). V lost 7 bases and J 6 bases, leaving 17 bases between the germline ends. CDR1 LNHDA and CDR2 SQIVND come from the germline V gene (reference sequence). The CDR3 is 14 amino acids.

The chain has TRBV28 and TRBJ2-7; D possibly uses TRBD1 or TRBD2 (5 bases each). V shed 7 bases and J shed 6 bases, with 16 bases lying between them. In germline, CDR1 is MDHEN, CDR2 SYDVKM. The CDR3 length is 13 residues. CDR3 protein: CASNRDASGEQYF. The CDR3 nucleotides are TGTGCCAGCAACCGGGACGCCTCGGGCGAGCAGTACTTC.

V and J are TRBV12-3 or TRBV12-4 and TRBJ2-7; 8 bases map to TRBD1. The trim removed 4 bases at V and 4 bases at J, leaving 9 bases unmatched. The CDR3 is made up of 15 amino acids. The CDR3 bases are TGTGCCAGCAGTTCACCCGGGACAGGAAGATACGAGCAGTACTTC. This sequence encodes CASSSPGTGRYEQYF.

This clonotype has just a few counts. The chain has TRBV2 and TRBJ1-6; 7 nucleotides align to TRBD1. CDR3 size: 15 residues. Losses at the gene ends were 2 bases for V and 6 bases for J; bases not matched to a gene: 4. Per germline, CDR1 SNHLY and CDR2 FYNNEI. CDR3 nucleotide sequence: TGTGCCAGCAGTGAACTAGGGGGCGGTAATTCACCCCTCCACTTT. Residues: CASSELGGGNSPLHF.

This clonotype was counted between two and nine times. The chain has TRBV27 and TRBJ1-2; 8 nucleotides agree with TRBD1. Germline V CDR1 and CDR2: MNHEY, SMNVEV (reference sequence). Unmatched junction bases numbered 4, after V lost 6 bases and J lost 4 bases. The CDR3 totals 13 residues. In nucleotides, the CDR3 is TGTGCCAGCAGCCCAGGGGGCTTCTATGGCTACACCTTC. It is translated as CASSPGGFYGYTF.

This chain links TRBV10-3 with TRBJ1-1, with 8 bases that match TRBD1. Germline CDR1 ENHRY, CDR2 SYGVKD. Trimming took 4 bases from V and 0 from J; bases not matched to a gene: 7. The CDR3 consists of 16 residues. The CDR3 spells CAISVGQGGLNTEAFF. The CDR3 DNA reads TGTGCCATCAGTGTTGGACAGGGAGGGTTGAACACTGAAGCTTTCTTT.

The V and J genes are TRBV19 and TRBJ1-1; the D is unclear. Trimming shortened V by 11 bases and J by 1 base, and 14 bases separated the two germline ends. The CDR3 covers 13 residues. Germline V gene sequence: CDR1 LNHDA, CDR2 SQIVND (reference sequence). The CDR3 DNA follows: TGTGCCCCCCCCGGTCTTTGGAACACTGAAGCTTTCTTT. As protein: CAPPGLWNTEAFF.

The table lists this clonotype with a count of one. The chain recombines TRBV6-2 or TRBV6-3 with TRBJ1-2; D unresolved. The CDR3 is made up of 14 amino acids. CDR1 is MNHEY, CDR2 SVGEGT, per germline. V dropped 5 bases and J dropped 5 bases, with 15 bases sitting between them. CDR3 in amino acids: CASSRDSLGYGYTF. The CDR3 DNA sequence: TGTGCCAGCAGTCGCGACTCTTTGGGTTATGGCTACACCTTC.

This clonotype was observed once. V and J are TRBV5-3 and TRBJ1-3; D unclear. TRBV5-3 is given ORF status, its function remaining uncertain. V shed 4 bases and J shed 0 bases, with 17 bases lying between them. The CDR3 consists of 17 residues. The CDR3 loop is CARSQIQRQSSGNTIYF. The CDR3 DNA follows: TGTGCCAGAAGCCAAATACAACGCCAGAGCTCTGGAAACACCATATATTTT.

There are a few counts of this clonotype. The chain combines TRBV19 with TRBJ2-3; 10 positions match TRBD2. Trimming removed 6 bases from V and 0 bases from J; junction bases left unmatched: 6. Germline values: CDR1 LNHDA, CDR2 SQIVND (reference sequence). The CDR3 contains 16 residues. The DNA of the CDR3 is TGTGCCAGTAGCACGACTAGCGGGTATAGCACAGATACGCAGTATTTT. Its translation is CASSTTSGYSTDTQYF.

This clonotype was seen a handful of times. In DNA form, the CDR3 reads TGTGCCAGCAGTTACGGTGCTGGGGTCAGGGACCCTCCTGGCTACACCTTC. Translated: CASSYGAGVRDPPGYTF. V gene TRBV6-5 combines with J gene TRBJ1-2; tentative D call: TRBD1 (5 bases). Germline CDR1 MNHEY, CDR2 SVGAGI. V was clipped by 2 bases and J by 7 bases, with 23 bases between them. The CDR3 is 17 amino acids.

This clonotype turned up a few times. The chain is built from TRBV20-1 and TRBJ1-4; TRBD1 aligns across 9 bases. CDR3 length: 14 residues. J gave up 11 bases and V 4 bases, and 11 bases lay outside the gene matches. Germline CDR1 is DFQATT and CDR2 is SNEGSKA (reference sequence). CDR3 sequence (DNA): TGCAGTGCTATACAGGGGGCGTCGGGTAGGAAACTGTTTTTT. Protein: CSAIQGASGRKLFF.

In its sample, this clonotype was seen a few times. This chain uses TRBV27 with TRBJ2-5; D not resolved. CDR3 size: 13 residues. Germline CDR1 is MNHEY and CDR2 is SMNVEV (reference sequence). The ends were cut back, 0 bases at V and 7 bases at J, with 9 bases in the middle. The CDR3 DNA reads TGTGCCAGCAGTTTATCCCTGGGCGCGACCCAGTACTTC. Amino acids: CASSLSLGATQYF.

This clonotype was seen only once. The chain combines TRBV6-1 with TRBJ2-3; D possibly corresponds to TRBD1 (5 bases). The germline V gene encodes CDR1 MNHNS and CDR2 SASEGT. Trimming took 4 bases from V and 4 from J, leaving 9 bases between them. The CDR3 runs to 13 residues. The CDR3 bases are TGTGCCAGCAGTGTACAAGGGGCAGATACGCAGTATTTT. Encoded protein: CASSVQGADTQYF.

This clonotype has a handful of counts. The CDR3: CASSLSAGIGTGELFF. Written as DNA, the CDR3 is TGTGCCAGCAGTTTAAGTGCGGGAATTGGCACCGGGGAGCTGTTTTTT. The rearrangement links TRBV27 to TRBJ2-2, with D possibly TRBD2 on 6 matching bases. Trimming cost V 2 bases and J 4 bases, with 14 bases left between them. Germline values: CDR1 MNHEY, CDR2 SMNVEV (reference sequence). The CDR3 runs to 16 residues.

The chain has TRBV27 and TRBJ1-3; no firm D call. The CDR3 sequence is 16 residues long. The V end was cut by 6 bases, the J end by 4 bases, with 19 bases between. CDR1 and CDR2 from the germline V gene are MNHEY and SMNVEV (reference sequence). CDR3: CASSREGSLAGNTIYF. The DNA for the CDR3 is TGTGCCAGCAGCCGGGAGGGATCCCTTGCGGGAAACACCATATATTTT.

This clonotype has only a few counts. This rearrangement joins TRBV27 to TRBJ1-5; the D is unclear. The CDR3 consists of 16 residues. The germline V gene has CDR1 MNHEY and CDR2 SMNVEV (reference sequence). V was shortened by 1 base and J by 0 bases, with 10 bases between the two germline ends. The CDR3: CASSLWASDSNQPQHF. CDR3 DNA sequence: TGTGCCAGCAGTTTATGGGCATCCGATAGCAATCAGCCCCAGCATTTT.

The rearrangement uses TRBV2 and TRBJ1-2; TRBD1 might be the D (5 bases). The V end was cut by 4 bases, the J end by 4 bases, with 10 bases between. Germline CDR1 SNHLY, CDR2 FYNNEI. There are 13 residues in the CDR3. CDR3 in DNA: TGTGCCAGCAGTGGGGGCTCGGGCTATGGCTACACCTTC. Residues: CASSGGSGYGYTF.

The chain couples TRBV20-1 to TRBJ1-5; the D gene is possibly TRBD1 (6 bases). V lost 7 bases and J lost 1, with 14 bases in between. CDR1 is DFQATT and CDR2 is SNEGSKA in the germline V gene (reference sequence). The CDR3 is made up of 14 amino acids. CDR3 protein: CSGKTDRSNQPQHF. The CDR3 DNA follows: TGCAGTGGAAAGACTGACAGGAGCAATCAGCCCCAGCATTTT.

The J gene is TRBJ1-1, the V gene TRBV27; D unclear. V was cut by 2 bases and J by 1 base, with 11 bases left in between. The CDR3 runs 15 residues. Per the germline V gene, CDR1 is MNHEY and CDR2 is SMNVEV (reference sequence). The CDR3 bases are TGTGCCAGCAGTTTAATGAACAGAAAGAACACTGAAGCTTTCTTT. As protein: CASSLMNRKNTEAFF.

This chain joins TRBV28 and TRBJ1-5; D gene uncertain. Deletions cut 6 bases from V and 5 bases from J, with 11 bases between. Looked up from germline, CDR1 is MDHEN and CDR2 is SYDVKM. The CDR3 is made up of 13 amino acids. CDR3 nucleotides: TGTGCCAGCAGAGGGCAAGATTATCAGCCCCAGCATTTT. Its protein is CASRGQDYQPQHF. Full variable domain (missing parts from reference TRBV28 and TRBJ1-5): DVKVTQSSRYLVKRTGEKVFLECVQDMDHENMFWYRQDPGLGLRLIYFSYDVKMKEKGDIPEGYSVSREKKERFSLILESASTNQTSMYLCASRGQDYQPQHFGDGTRLSIL.

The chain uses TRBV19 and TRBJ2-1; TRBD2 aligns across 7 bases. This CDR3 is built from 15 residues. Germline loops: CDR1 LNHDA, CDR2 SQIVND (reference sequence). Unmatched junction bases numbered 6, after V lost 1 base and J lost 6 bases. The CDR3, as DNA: TGTGCCAGTAGTATAGGGGCTCGCGGGGGCAATGAGCAGTTCTTC. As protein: CASSIGARGGNEQFF.

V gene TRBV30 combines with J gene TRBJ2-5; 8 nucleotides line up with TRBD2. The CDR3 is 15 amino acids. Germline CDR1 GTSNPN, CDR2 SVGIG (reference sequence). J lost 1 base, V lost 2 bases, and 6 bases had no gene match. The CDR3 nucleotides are TGTGCCTGGAGTTTAGGGCGGGGGGTCCAAGAGACCCAGTACTTC. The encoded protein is CAWSLGRGVQETQYF.

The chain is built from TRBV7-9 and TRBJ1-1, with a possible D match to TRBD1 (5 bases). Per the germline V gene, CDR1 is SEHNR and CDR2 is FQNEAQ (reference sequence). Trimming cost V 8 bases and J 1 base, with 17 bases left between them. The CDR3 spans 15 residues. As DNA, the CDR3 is TGTGCCAGCGGTTCCTATGGGGCAGGGAACACTGAAGCTTTCTTT. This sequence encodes CASGSYGAGNTEAFF.

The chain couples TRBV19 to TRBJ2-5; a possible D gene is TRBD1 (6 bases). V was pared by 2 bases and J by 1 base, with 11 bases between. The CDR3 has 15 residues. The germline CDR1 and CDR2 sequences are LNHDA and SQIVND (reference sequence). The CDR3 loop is CASSIRGSIQETQYF. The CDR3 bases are TGTGCCAGTAGTATAAGGGGGAGTATCCAAGAGACCCAGTACTTC.

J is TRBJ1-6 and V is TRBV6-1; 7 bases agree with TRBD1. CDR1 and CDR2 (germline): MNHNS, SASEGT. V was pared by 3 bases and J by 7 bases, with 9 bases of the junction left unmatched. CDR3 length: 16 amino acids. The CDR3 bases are TGTGCCAGCAGTGAGTTGACAGGGCAGGGGAATTCACCCCTCCACTTT. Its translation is CASSELTGQGNSPLHF.